This record concerns one T cell receptor (beta chain) sequence. Its antigen is not known. Here immunoSEQ multiplex PCR was the method, and the copy in TCRdb shows in-frame clones only, minus some. The data show over 20,000 clones, over 75% seen once. Sorted T cells were CFSE-labeled and cultured 4 to 5 days with allogeneic regulatory or mature dendritic cells at 1:10. CD4+ or CD8+ T cells were sorted as naive CD45RA+ or memory CD45RO+. This record comes from a study of regulatory dendritic cells for organ transplantation. Broader study findings: The authors noted considerable between-person heterogeneity in alloreactive memory CD8+ cells. Of resting T cell subsets, memory CD8+ had the most alloreactive clonotypes.

Germline-derived CDR1 and CDR2 are SGHNT and YENEEA. V was cut by 1 base and J by 5 bases, with 11 bases left in between. This CDR3 has 14 amino acids. Sequenced input: naive CD4+ T cells from blood cultured with regulatory dendritic cells. Described subset: CD45RA+ naive T cells. The V gene is TRBV11-3, the J gene TRBJ2-5; D is possibly TRBD2 (5 bases). The clonotype was recovered from a human donor in good health. CDR3 loop: CASSLVDWWETQYF. The CDR3, as DNA: TGTGCCAGCAGCTTAGTGGACTGGTGGGAGACCCAGTACTTC.